This T cell receptor (beta chain) was obtained from a study of blood T cell repertoires in COVID-19. Clones were sequenced by immunoSEQ multiplex PCR, and TCRdb holds only the in-frame ones, with some missing. The sample yields about 320,000 clones, about 88% seen once. The sample comprised PBMCs or T cells enriched from blood (not recorded which). The TCR originated in a man aged 55-75 years who had recovered from COVID-19.

CDR3 DNA: TGTGCCAGCAGCTTTCGACAAACCTACGAGCAGTACTTC. Translated, it gives CASSFRQTYEQYF. The chain links TRBV11-3 to TRBJ2-7; D remains ambiguous. Per the germline V gene, CDR1 is SGHNT and CDR2 is YENEEA. V was clipped by 3 bases and J by 2 bases, with 8 bases between them. This CDR3 is built from 13 residues.